The present T cell receptor beta chain was sequenced within a study of response to subunit inactivated influenza vaccine (dated by TCRdb to about 2018). Study-level background: The study used deep quantitative T cell receptor repertoire profiling to track responses to a trivalent subunit inactivated influenza vaccine.

Library method: RT-PCR. Sequencer: Illumina HiSeq 2500. TCRdb reanalyzed the raw reads on its own, using fastp at Q25 for trimming and MiXCR for clone calling, and kept in-frame beta chains. One record per CDR3 amino acid sequence lists the most common genes and DNA. This sample gives over 400,000 distinct CDR3 sequences in total; 10% to 15% of them show up just once. The top ten hold under 15% of the sample. About this clonotype itself: What this receptor recognizes is not known. Base qualities were left out, and no much larger clone turns up one base away.

The time point label, read with the paper, signifies: approximately 40 days after influenza vaccine administration. What the authors observed across the whole study: It was suggested by the authors that each seasonal influenza vaccination may recruit only a limited number of new T cells.

The sequence was collected from a man aged 45 to 65 who received an inactivated influenza vaccine. Donor details come from another sample of the same person, matched by shared clones. The material sequenced was PBMCs from blood, taken roughly 6 weeks after vaccination.

The CDR3 protein sequence reads: CASSWGQDGTEAFF. The nucleotides read TGCGCCAGCAGCTGGGGCCAGGACGGCACTGAAGCTTTCTTT. Recombination joined TRBV5-1 with TRBJ1-1; the D gene is perhaps TRBD1, on 5 matching bases. The CDR3 runs 14 residues from the cysteine to the phenylalanine. The DNA shown is the 42-base CDR3, in frame from base 1. The CDR1 and CDR2 encoded by the germline V gene are SGHRS and YFSETQ. V is pared back by 3 bases and J by 4 bases, with 13 bases lying between the germline termini.